This T cell receptor (beta chain) was sequenced during a study of T cells in Graves' hyperthyroidism and ophthalmopathy. What was amplified from RNA transcripts were TCR beta CDR3 regions. First-round RT-PCR of the TCR CDR3 relied on the HTBI primer set. TCRdb used MiXCR to reprocess the multiplex PCR reads, holding one entry per CDR3 protein. This sample has about 360,000 distinct CDR3 sequences; about 12% occur once, and the top ten carry around a tenth. The study, taken as a whole, reports: Blood also contained most expanded thyroid clonotypes above 0.001. The authors' 13 V-J model separated ophthalmopathy from stable hyperthyroidism.

No ophthalmopathy progression within 18 months constituted stable Graves' hyperthyroidism. Uncontrolled infection, other autoimmune disease, pregnancy or lactation led to exclusion. The CDR3 is 16 amino acids. Germline CDR1 SGDLS, CDR2 YYNGEE. The V end lost 4 bases, the J end lost 3 bases, and 16 bases lay between the germline ends. This clonotype has only a few counts. Its cognate antigen is unknown. The clonotype was recovered from a woman aged 18-29 years with Graves' hyperthyroidism. V usage is TRBV9 and J usage is TRBJ2-2; possible D gene TRBD1, 6 bases. The sequenced sample consisted of blood. CDR3 nucleotide sequence: TGTGCCAGCAGCTCAGATTCAGGGGTCGACACCGGGGAGCTGTTTTTT. Protein: CASSSDSGVDTGELFF.